Listed here are 21 T cell receptor beta chains from one sample, sequenced in a study of radiotherapy plus CTLA-4 blockade in lung cancer. Measured with immunoSEQ multiplex PCR; TCRdb has only the in-frame clones, and not every one. The sample consists of about 110,000 clones, roughly 77% of them appearing once. This sample comprised peripheral blood, obtained from a patient treated with radiotherapy plus ipilimumab. The receptor set was obtained from a human donor with non-small cell lung cancer that progressed on radiotherapy plus ipilimumab. Some clones in this sample may be carry-over from other donors' samples.

The genes are TRBV5-1 and TRBJ2-1, with TRBD2 matching over 13 bases. The CDR3 covers 15 residues. With 5 bases clipped from V and 9 bases from J, the junction kept 8 bases outside the gene matches. Germline CDR1 SGHRS, CDR2 YFSETQ. CDR3 DNA sequence: TGCGCCAGCAGTCGAACTAGCGGGGGGGCCGGTGAGCAGTTCTTC. Amino acid sequence: CASSRTSGGAGEQFF.

This clone was seen a handful of times. The J gene is TRBJ1-6, the V gene TRBV7-2, with D possibly TRBD1 on 6 matching bases. Per the germline V gene, CDR1 is SGHTA and CDR2 is FQGNSA. V dropped 1 base and J dropped 10 bases, with 11 bases sitting between them. The length of the CDR3 is 14 residues. The CDR3 nucleotides read TGTGCCAGCAGCTTAGGGGACATAGGATCACCCCTCCACTTT. Encoded protein: CASSLGDIGSPLHF.

For the CDR3, the DNA is TGTGCCAGCAGCTTAATGACAGGTAGCGATTCACCCCTCCACTTT. Translating gives CASSLMTGSDSPLHF. The gene calls are TRBV5-4 and TRBJ1-6; tentatively, D is TRBD1 (6 bases). Trimming left V 2 bases short and J 8 bases short, with 14 bases between. Germline CDR1 SGHNT, CDR2 YYREEE (reference sequence). This CDR3 region has 15 residues.

V gene TRBV10-3 combines with J gene TRBJ1-1, with unresolved D. The V end lost 3 bases, the J end lost 3 bases, and 11 bases lay between the germline ends. The CDR3 runs 14 residues. The germline gives CDR1 ENHRY, CDR2 SYGVKD. For the CDR3, the DNA is TGTGCCATCAGTGACTACAGCACGGACACTGAAGCTTTCTTT. It encodes CAISDYSTDTEAFF.

This clone occurred once. This rearrangement joins TRBV5-6 to TRBJ2-3, with 12 nucleotides matching TRBD2. Germline CDR1 and CDR2: SGHDT and YYEEEE. The V and J ends lost 4 bases and 0 bases, in that order; junction bases with no gene match: 12. The CDR3 is 19 amino acids. This CDR3 reads CASSGTPSGGALSTDTQYF. CDR3 sequence (DNA): TGTGCCAGCAGCGGGACCCCTAGCGGGGGGGCGTTGAGCACAGATACGCAGTATTTT.

V usage is TRBV7-2 and J usage is TRBJ2-2; tentatively, D is TRBD2 (5 bases). The CDR3 is made up of 14 amino acids. Germline loops: CDR1 SGHTA, CDR2 FQGNSA. V gave up 7 bases and J gave up 1 base, with 10 bases separating them. CDR3 residues: CASTFGLNTGELFF. The CDR3 DNA sequence: TGTGCCAGCACCTTCGGACTGAACACCGGGGAGCTGTTTTTT.

The rearrangement links TRBV2 to TRBJ2-5; D possibly matches TRBD1 or TRBD2 (5 bases each). The V gene lost 5 bases and the J gene lost 4 bases, with 17 bases spanning the gap. The CDR3 contains 15 residues. Germline CDR1 reads SNHLY; CDR2 reads FYNNEI. CDR3 sequence (DNA): TGTGCCAGCAGTCGGGACGGGGATTGGGGAGAGACCCAGTACTTC. As protein: CASSRDGDWGETQYF.

The V call is TRBV5-1, the J call TRBJ1-4, with TRBD1 matching over 8 bases. With 5 bases clipped from V and 7 bases from J, the junction kept 10 bases outside the gene matches. This CDR3 contains 15 residues. Per the germline V gene, CDR1 is SGHRS and CDR2 is YFSETQ. The CDR3 DNA reads TGCGCCAGCAGGACCCAGGGGGCGTCGGGTGAAAAACTGTTTTTT. Its translation: CASRTQGASGEKLFF.

V usage is TRBV19 and J usage is TRBJ2-2; unclear D gene. Germline assignment: CDR1 LNHDA and CDR2 SQIVND (reference sequence). Trimming took 0 bases from V and 0 from J, leaving 11 bases between them. This CDR3 has 17 amino acids. The chain's CDR3 is CASSIEAGPSNTGELFF. The DNA of the CDR3 is TGTGCCAGTAGTATAGAGGCTGGTCCATCGAACACCGGGGAGCTGTTTTTT.

The genes are TRBV5-1 and TRBJ1-6; the D gene is possibly TRBD1 (5 bases). This CDR3 has 15 amino acids. Germline values: CDR1 SGHRS, CDR2 YFSETQ. V was clipped by 4 bases and J by 6 bases, with 14 bases between them. In DNA form, the CDR3 reads TGCGCCAGCAGCGCGGGGCGGCAGGCTAATTCACCCCTCCACTTT. It encodes CASSAGRQANSPLHF.

This chain links TRBV19 with TRBJ1-2; weak D call: TRBD1 (5 bases). Germline CDR1 LNHDA, CDR2 SQIVND (reference sequence). The CDR3 is 13 residues long. As DNA, the CDR3 is TGTGGATCGGGGCCGCGTTCGCTTTATGGCTACACCTTC. This encodes CGSGPRSLYGYTF.

J is TRBJ1-1 and V is TRBV10-3; TRBD1 might be the D (6 bases). CDR1 and CDR2 (germline): ENHRY, SYGVKD. The CDR3 covers 14 residues. The V and J ends lost 6 bases and 1 base respectively, with 12 bases between them. The CDR3 sequence is CAISPIQGNTEAFF. For the CDR3, the DNA is TGTGCCATCAGCCCCATACAGGGGAACACTGAAGCTTTCTTT.

The rearrangement uses TRBV7-6 and TRBJ2-2; 7 nucleotides align to TRBD2. The CDR3 extends over 14 amino acids. V lost 0 bases, J lost 6 bases, and 1 base stayed unmatched. The germline V gene encodes CDR1 SGHVS and CDR2 FNYEAQ. The CDR3 loop is CASSLAGGAGELFF. CDR3 nucleotides: TGTGCCAGCAGCTTAGCGGGGGGGGCCGGGGAGCTGTTTTTT.

The rearrangement links TRBV5-4 to TRBJ2-2; 12 bases align to TRBD2. The germline V gene encodes CDR1 SGHNT and CDR2 YYREEE (reference sequence). The CDR3 has 15 amino acids. Unmatched junction bases numbered 1, after V lost 4 bases and J lost 3 bases. DNA of the CDR3: TGTGCCAGCAGCCGACTAGCGGGGGACACCGGGGAGCTGTTTTTT. This sequence encodes CASSRLAGDTGELFF.

The chain has TRBV27 and TRBJ1-2; D call uncertain. Germline V gene lookup returns CDR1 MNHEY and CDR2 SMNVEV (reference sequence). The length of the CDR3 is 14 residues. Trimming removed 4 bases at V and 4 bases at J, with 13 bases between. The CDR3 loop reads CASSSLGVAYGYTF. The CDR3 DNA is TGTGCCAGCAGTTCCCTTGGGGTGGCCTATGGCTACACCTTC.

This clone showed up just a few times. The chain combines TRBV4-1 with TRBJ1-4, with 7 bases matching TRBD1. Unmatched junction bases numbered 11, after V lost 3 bases and J lost 7 bases. The CDR3 loop spans 16 amino acids. The germline V gene encodes CDR1 MGHRA and CDR2 YSYEKL. CDR3 DNA: TGCGCCAGCAGCCAGGGGGTTATAAGGGGGCCTGAAAAACTGTTTTTT. Encoded protein: CASSQGVIRGPEKLFF.

This clone was counted once. The V gene is TRBV13, the J gene TRBJ2-5, with 16 positions matching TRBD2. The J call may be incorrect, as the DNA end agrees better with TRBJ2-7. CDR3 length: 16 residues. Germline CDR1 and CDR2: PRHDT and FYEKMQ (reference sequence). As DNA, the CDR3 is TGTGCCAGCAGCAGGGGACTAGCGGGGGGGCACAACGAGCAGTACTTC. Translation: CASSRGLAGGHNEQYF.

This clone has only a few counts. The chain combines TRBV7-3 with TRBJ2-1; 8 nucleotides match TRBD1. J gave up 5 bases and V 0 bases, and 3 bases lay outside the gene matches. CDR1 and CDR2 (germline): SGHTA, FQGTGA. The CDR3 covers 15 residues. CDR3 loop: CASSLTRDRHNEQFF. In DNA, the CDR3 is TGTGCCAGCAGCTTAACCCGGGACAGGCACAATGAGCAGTTCTTC.

The chain joins TRBV6-5 to TRBJ1-6; TRBD1 is a possible D gene (5 bases). V was clipped by 0 bases and J by 5 bases, with 11 bases between them. This CDR3 contains 16 residues. Germline values: CDR1 MNHEY, CDR2 SVGAGI. CDR3 loop: CASSYSRGTNNSPLHF. CDR3 nucleotide sequence: TGTGCCAGCAGTTACTCGAGGGGCACCAATAATTCACCCCTCCACTTT.

V gene TRBV10-3 combines with J gene TRBJ2-1; 9 positions match TRBD2. The CDR3 has 14 residues. Trimming removed 7 bases from V and 7 bases from J; junction bases left unmatched: 8. The germline gives CDR1 ENHRY, CDR2 SYGVKD. The CDR3 nucleotides are TGTGCCATCAACAAGCGGGGGGCCCAGAATGAGCAGTTCTTC. Its protein product is CAINKRGAQNEQFF.

The rearrangement joins TRBV5-6 to TRBJ1-5; the D is unclear. CDR3 size: 12 residues. V was trimmed by 0 bases and J by 5 bases, leaving 3 bases between them. Germline CDR1 and CDR2: SGHDT and YYEEEE. The CDR3 is CASSLGHQPQHF. CDR3 nucleotide sequence: TGTGCCAGCAGCTTGGGCCATCAGCCCCAGCATTTT.